These T cell receptor beta chains were read from a single sample in a study of cytomegalovirus exposure and HLA in healthy donors. Profiling relied on immunoSEQ multiplex PCR, and the TCRdb table lists in-frame clones only, not all of them. The sample shows around 200,000 clones, roughly four fifths of them seen only once. The sample was PBMCs. The source is a woman aged 30 to 39 in good health and CMV-seropositive. CDR3s include the opening cysteine and the closing phenylalanine or tryptophan. A D gene is named only where the DNA matches it firmly. Where a row states a size, it is once, few, many or the class of an expanded clone; other rows omit it.

TRBJ1-6 | . | . | TRBV9 | TGTGCCAGCAGCGTAGACGGGTATAATTCACCCCTCCACTTT | CASSVDGYNSPLHF
TRBJ1-1 | once | . | TRBV19 | TGTGCCAGTAGTACCGACAGGAAGGGGACAACTGAAGCTTTCTTT | CASSTDRKGTTEAFF
TRBJ2-3 | few | TRBD2 | TRBV5-6 | TGTGCCAGCAGCTTGAACCCGGGACTAGCGGGAGATACGCAGTATTTT | CASSLNPGLAGDTQYF
TRBJ1-5 | . | . | TRBV2 | TGTGCCAGCAGTAAGGGCAGGGTCAATCAGCCCCAGCATTTT | CASSKGRVNQPQHF
TRBJ2-3 | once | . | TRBV29-1 | TGCAGCGTCTACACGGCCGGGGGCCAGGGGGGAGATACGCAGTATTTT | CSVYTAGGQGGDTQYF
TRBJ1-4 | . | TRBD1 | TRBV28 | TGTGCCAGCAGTCCGGACAGGGGGCTCGAAAAACTGTTTTTT | CASSPDRGLEKLFF
TRBJ1-5 | . | TRBD1 | TRBV7-2 | TGTGCCAGCAGCTTAGGGGACAGGGATAATCAGCCCCAGCATTTT | CASSLGDRDNQPQHF
TRBJ2-1 | . | TRBD2 | TRBV27 | TGTGCCAGCAAAGAGCGGGAGCGCTTCAATGAGCAGTTCTTC | CASKERERFNEQFF
TRBJ1-5 | . | . | TRBV27 | TGTGCCAGCAGTTTGTTTGGGGGCGGGGGACAGCCCCAGCATTTT | CASSLFGGGGQPQHF
TRBJ1-1 | . | . | TRBV25-1 | TGTGCCAGCAGTGAAGTCCCGGACATCACTGAAGCTTTCTTT | CASSEVPDITEAFF
TRBJ2-7 | . | . | TRBV7-9 | TGTGCCAGCAGCTTTTCCCTTGGAGACAGCTCCTACGAGCAGTACTTC | CASSFSLGDSSYEQYF
TRBJ2-3 | . | . | TRBV28 | TGTGCCAGCAGTTGGAGAGGAAGCACAGATACGCAGTATTTT | CASSWRGSTDTQYF
TRBJ2-2 | . | TRBD2 | TRBV29-1 | TGCAGCACGGGACTAGCGGGAGGAGGGGAGCTGTTTTTT | CSTGLAGGGELFF
TRBJ1-2 | . | TRBD1 | TRBV27 | TGTGCCAGCAGTTTATCTCAGGGGGCGGGGGGCTACACCTTC | CASSLSQGAGGYTF
TRBJ1-1 | once | . | TRBV15 | TGTGCCACCAGCAGACAGTCACAGGGGAACACTGAAGCTTTCTTT | CATSRQSQGNTEAFF
TRBJ1-2 | . | . | TRBV7-9 | TGTGCCAGCTCCCCTGCCACAGGGAACTATGGCTACACCTTC | CASSPATGNYGYTF
TRBJ1-1 | . | TRBD1 | TRBV27 | TGTGCCAGCAGTGACACAGGGGCGGCTGAAGCTTTCTTT | CASSDTGAAEAFF
TRBJ2-5 | . | TRBD2 | TRBV5-4 | TGTGCCAGCAGCCCCGGGACTAGCGGGAGACAGACCCAGTACTTC | CASSPGTSGRQTQYF
TRBJ2-2 | once | TRBD2 | TRBV2 | TGTGCCAGCAGTGAAGTTTTGACCGGGACTAGCGGGAGGCAGTGGACCGGGGAGCTGTTTTTT | CASSEVLTGTSGRQWTGELFF
TRBJ2-7 | . | TRBD2 | TRBV10-3 | TGTGCCATCAGTGAACAACCGGCGAGCGGGAGGGCCAACGAGCAGTACTTC | CAISEQPASGRANEQYF
TRBJ2-3 | . | TRBD2 | TRBV5-5 | TGTGCCAGCAGCCACGGACTAGCGGGATTCACAGATACGCAGTATTTT | CASSHGLAGFTDTQYF
TRBJ2-7 | . | TRBD1 | TRBV28 | TGTGCCAGCAGTTTATGGGGACAGGGGGTTGCCGAGCAGTACTTC | CASSLWGQGVAEQYF
TRBJ2-7 | . | TRBD1 | TRBV2 | TGTGCCAGCAGTGACCGGGACAGATCCTACGAGCAGTACTTC | CASSDRDRSYEQYF
TRBJ2-5 | . | TRBD2 | TRBV5-4 | TGTGCCAGCAGCTTGGAAGGCGGGAGGTCCCAAGAGACCCAGTACTTC | CASSLEGGRSQETQYF
TRBJ2-2 | few | TRBD1 | TRBV6-4 | TGTGCCAGCAGTTCAACAGGGGAGAACACCGGGGAGCTGTTTTTT | CASSSTGENTGELFF
TRBJ2-7 | . | . | TRBV5-1 | TGCGCCAGCAGTACCGCCCAGGGCTCCTACGAGCAGTACTTC | CASSTAQGSYEQYF
TRBJ2-1 | . | . | TRBV19 | TGTGCCAGTAGTATTTATCGACAGAGCTACAATGAGCAGTTCTTC | CASSIYRQSYNEQFF
TRBJ2-3 | . | . | TRBV2 | TGTGCCAGCAGTGAAGCGGCGGGTAATACGCAGTATTTT | CASSEAAGNTQYF
TRBJ2-7 | . | . | TRBV6-6 | TGTGCCAGCAGTTACAATCCCGGGGGTGACCCCTACGAGCAGTACTTC | CASSYNPGGDPYEQYF
TRBJ2-3 | . | TRBD1 | TRBV6-5 | TGTGCCAGCAGGGGACAGGGCACAGATACGCAGTATTTT | CASRGQGTDTQYF
TRBJ2-2 | . | TRBD2 | TRBV6-5 | TGTGCCAGCAGCGTCCTAGCGGGAGGGACCGGGGAGCTGTTTTTT | CASSVLAGGTGELFF
TRBJ2-7 | . | TRBD2 | TRBV10-1 | TGCGCCAGCCGCGGACTAGCGGGAGAAAACTACGAGCAGTACTTC | CASRGLAGENYEQYF
TRBJ2-7 | few | TRBD2 | TRBV19 | TGTGCCAGTAGTATGGGACTAGCGGGAGAGTTGAGGGCGAAGGAGCAGTACTTC | CASSMGLAGELRAKEQYF
TRBJ1-4 | . | . | TRBV7-2 | TGTGCCAGCAGCTTAGATGCGGGGCTAAGGGATGAAAAACTGTTTTTT | CASSLDAGLRDEKLFF
TRBJ2-7 | . | . | TRBV7-9 | TGTGCCAGCAGCCAGCCCGACAGGGAGGACGAGCAGTACTTC | CASSQPDREDEQYF
TRBJ2-5 | . | . | TRBV11-3 | TGTGCCAGCAGCGGAGTGGATGATTGGCGGCAGGGCCAAGAGACCCAGTACTTC | CASSGVDDWRQGQETQYF
TRBJ2-1 | . | TRBD2 | TRBV12-5 | TGTGCTAGTGGACCAGCGGGATCCCTAAGCTCCTACAATGAGCAGTTCTTC | CASGPAGSLSSYNEQFF
TRBJ2-4 | . | . | TRBV7-8 | TGTGCCAGCAGCTCGGGCGGGATGTCGGCCAAAAACATTCAGTACTTC | CASSSGGMSAKNIQYF
TRBJ2-5 | few | . | TRBV6-5 | TGTGCCAGCAATCAGGGAGGCGAGACCCAGTACTTC | CASNQGGETQYF
TRBJ2-7 | . | TRBD2 | TRBV5-1 | TGCGCCAGCAGCTACCAAGCGGGGCAGAGCTCCTACGAGCAGTACTTC | CASSYQAGQSSYEQYF
TRBJ1-1 | . | . | TRBV27 | TGTGCCAGCAGTTTCACAGGCAACACTGAAGCTTTCTTT | CASSFTGNTEAFF
TRBJ2-1 | . | . | TRBV7-7 | TGTGCCGTAGTTGGAGTCGCCAATGAGCAGTTCTTC | CAVVGVANEQFF
TRBJ2-1 | . | TRBD2 | TRBV28 | TGTGCCAGCAGTTACAATCGGGACTACAACAATGAGCAGTTCTTC | CASSYNRDYNNEQFF
TRBJ2-7 | . | TRBD1 | TRBV6-5 | TGTGCCAGCCGAACTGGGGGACAGGGATTCTACGAGCAGTACTTC | CASRTGGQGFYEQYF
TRBJ1-3 | . | . | TRBV18 | TGTGCCAGCTCTACCACTGCCCCTCGCGTCTCTGGAAACACCATATATTTT | CASSTTAPRVSGNTIYF
TRBJ1-5 | . | . | TRBV9 | TGTGCCAGCACCGTGCCAGGGAAGTCTCAAAACAATCAGCCCCAGCATTTT | CASTVPGKSQNNQPQHF
TRBJ2-7 | . | . | TRBV10-2 | TGCGCCAGCAGTTCCTCTTACGAGCAGTACTTC | CASSSSYEQYF
TRBJ2-7 | . | . | TRBV7-2 | TGTGCCAGCAGCTTCGGAGGGAGTTACGAGCAGTACTTC | CASSFGGSYEQYF
TRBJ1-2 | few | TRBD1 | TRBV6-1 | TGTGCCAGCAGACTAGACAGGGATGGCTACACCTTC | CASRLDRDGYTF
TRBJ2-2 | . | TRBD2 | TRBV19 | TGTGCCAGTCGGACTAGCGGGATGGGGACCGGGGAGCTGTTTTTT | CASRTSGMGTGELFF
TRBJ2-5 | . | TRBD2 | TRBV11-2 | TGTGCCAGCAGCTTACCAGACACGACTAGCGGGACAGAGACCCAGTACTTC | CASSLPDTTSGTETQYF
TRBJ2-1 | . | . | TRBV14 | TGTGCCAGCAGCGCCATAGGCGGGTATTACAATGAGCAGTTCTTC | CASSAIGGYYNEQFF
TRBJ2-5 | few | TRBD1 | TRBV5-1 | TGCGCCAGCAGCTTCAACCGGACAGGGATAACGCAAGAGACCCAGTACTTC | CASSFNRTGITQETQYF
TRBJ2-1 | . | . | TRBV28 | TGTGCCAGCAGTCCGGACTACCACAATGAGCAGTTCTTC | CASSPDYHNEQFF
TRBJ1-1 | . | . | TRBV6-5 | TGTGCCAGCAGTTACTCCCTCGGGGGGACTAGAACTGAAGCTTTCTTT | CASSYSLGGTRTEAFF
TRBJ2-7 | . | . | TRBV7-8 | TGTGCCAGCAGCTTAGCCAACTACGAGCAGTACTTC | CASSLANYEQYF
TRBJ2-1 | once | . | TRBV27 | TGTGCCAGCAGTTTGAGGAGGTTCGAGTGGTTCTTC | CASSLRRFEWFF
TRBJ2-7 | . | TRBD2 | TRBV28 | TGTGCCAGCAGTTTTGGAGACCCTAGCGGATCCTACGAGCAGTACTTC | CASSFGDPSGSYEQYF
TRBJ2-1 | . | TRBD2 | TRBV29-1 | TGCAGCGTTGATGGGGGAGGGCCGGTTATCAATGAGCAGTTCTTC | CSVDGGGPVINEQFF